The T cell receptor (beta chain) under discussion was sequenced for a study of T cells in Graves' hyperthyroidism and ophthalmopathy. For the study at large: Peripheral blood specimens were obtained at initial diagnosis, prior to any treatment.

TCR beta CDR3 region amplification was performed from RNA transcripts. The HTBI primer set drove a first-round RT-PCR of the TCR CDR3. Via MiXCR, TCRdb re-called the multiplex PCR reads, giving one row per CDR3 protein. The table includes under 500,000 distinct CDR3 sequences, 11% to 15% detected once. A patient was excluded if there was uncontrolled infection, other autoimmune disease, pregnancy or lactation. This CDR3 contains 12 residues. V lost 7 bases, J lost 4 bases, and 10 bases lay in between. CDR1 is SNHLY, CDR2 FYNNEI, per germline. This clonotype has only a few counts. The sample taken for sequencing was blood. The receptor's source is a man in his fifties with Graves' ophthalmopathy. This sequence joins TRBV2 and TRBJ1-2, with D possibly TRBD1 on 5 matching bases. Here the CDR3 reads CASKGYSYGYTF. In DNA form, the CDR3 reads TGTGCCAGCAAGGGGTATAGCTATGGCTACACCTTC.